The sequence of this T cell receptor (beta chain) was determined in a study of T-cell reconstitution after alpha-beta-depleted transplantation in children. A library of TCRbeta sequences, prepared with unique molecular identifiers, was generated. Each CDR3 protein gets one entry after TCRdb re-called the PCR reads with MiXCR. Of about 300,000 distinct CDR3 sequences in the sample, around 10% were seen once. The table lists this clonotype with many counts. The sequence derives from a boy in the first two years of life with acute myeloid leukemia, due to receive a stem cell transplant. The sequencing used PBMCs, collected before TCRalphabeta/CD19-depleted stem cell transplant.

The CDR3 DNA is TGTGCCAGCAGCCGTGGACAGGTTCAATCGGCGCAGTATTTT. Encoded protein: CASSRGQVQSAQYF. The chain links TRBV7-3 to TRBJ2-3; TRBD1 aligns across 7 bases. CDR3 size: 14 residues. V lost 5 bases to trimming and J lost 10 bases; unmatched junction nucleotides: 12. Germline V lookup: CDR1 SGHTA, CDR2 FQGTGA.